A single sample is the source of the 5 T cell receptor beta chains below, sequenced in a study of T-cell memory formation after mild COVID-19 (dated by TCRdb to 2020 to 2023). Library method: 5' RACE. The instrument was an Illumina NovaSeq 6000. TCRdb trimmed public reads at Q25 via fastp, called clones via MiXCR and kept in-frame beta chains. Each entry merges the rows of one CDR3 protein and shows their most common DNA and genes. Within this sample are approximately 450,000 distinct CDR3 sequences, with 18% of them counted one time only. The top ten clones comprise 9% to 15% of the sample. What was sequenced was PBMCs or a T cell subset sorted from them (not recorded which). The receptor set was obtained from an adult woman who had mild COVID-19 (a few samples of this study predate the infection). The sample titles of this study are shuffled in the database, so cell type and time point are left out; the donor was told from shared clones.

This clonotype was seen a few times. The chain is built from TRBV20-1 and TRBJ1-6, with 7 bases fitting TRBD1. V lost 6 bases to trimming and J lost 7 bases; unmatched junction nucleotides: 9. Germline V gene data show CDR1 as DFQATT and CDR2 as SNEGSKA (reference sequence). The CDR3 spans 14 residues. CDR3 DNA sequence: TGCAGTGCGAGAAGACAGGGCAACAATTCACCCCTCCACTTT. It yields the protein CSARRQGNNSPLHF.

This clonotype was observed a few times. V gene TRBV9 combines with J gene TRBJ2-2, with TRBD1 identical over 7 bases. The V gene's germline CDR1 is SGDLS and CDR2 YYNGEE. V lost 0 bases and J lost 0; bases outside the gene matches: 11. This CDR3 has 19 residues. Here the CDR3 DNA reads TGTGCCAGCAGCGTAGGCCCCCCTCGGACAGGCGCGAACACCGGGGAGCTGTTTTTT. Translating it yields CASSVGPPRTGANTGELFF.

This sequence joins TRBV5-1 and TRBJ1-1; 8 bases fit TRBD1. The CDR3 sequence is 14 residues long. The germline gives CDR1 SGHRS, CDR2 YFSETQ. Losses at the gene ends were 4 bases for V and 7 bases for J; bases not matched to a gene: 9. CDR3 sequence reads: CASSQGTGVVEAFF. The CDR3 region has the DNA TGCGCCAGCAGCCAAGGGACAGGCGTGGTTGAAGCTTTCTTT.

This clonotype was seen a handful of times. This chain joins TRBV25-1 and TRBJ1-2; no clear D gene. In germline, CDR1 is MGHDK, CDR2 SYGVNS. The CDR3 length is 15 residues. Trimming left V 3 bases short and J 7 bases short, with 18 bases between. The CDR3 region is CASSEAAGHIRGYTF. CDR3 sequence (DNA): TGTGCCAGCAGTGAGGCAGCCGGCCATATACGTGGCTACACCTTC.

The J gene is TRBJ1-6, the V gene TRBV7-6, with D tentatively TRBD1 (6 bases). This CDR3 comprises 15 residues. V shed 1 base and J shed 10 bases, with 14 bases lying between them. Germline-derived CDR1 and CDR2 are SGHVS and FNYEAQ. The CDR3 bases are TGTGCCAGCAGCTTAGACGGGGGGGGCAGCTCACCCCTCCACTTT. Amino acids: CASSLDGGGSSPLHF.